What follows are 19 T cell receptor beta chains derived from one specimen sequenced in a study of blood T cell repertoires in COVID-19. TCRdb's table, derived via immunoSEQ multiplex PCR, lists solely in-frame clones and lacks some. The sample records 68,000 or so clones, nearly 90% being singletons. The sample was peripheral blood. The receptors were sampled from a woman in her forties or fifties with COVID-19, enrolled during active disease.

The J gene is TRBJ1-2, the V gene TRBV7-9; TRBD1 is a possible D gene (5 bases). The CDR3 contains 14 residues. Germline values: CDR1 SEHNR, CDR2 FQNEAQ (reference sequence). V was trimmed by 0 bases and J by 2 bases, leaving 7 bases between them. CDR3 DNA: TGTGCCAGCAGCTTAGCTTACAGGAACTATGGCTACACCTTC. This encodes CASSLAYRNYGYTF.

The V gene is TRBV28, the J gene TRBJ2-2, with a weak D call TRBD1 (5 bases). The V and J ends lost 6 bases and 4 bases respectively, with 9 bases between them. This CDR3 spans 13 amino acids. CDR1 MDHEN and CDR2 SYDVKM come from the germline V gene. The CDR3 region has the DNA TGTGCCAGCAGGGACACCATCACCGGGGAGCTGTTTTTT. Protein: CASRDTITGELFF.

This chain connects TRBV11-3 to TRBJ2-7, with 8 bases identical to TRBD1. The germline gives CDR1 SGHNT, CDR2 YENEEA. The length of the CDR3 is 15 residues. V lost 4 bases, J lost 6 bases, and 11 bases stayed unmatched. Here the CDR3 DNA reads TGTGCCAGCAGCTCCGGACAGGGTCTGGGTGCCGAGCAGTACTTC. This encodes CASSSGQGLGAEQYF.

The V call is TRBV7-8, the J call TRBJ1-1, with D unresolved. Germline CDR1 SGHVS, CDR2 FQNEAQ. This CDR3 spans 18 amino acids. V was trimmed by 5 bases and J by 2 bases, leaving 24 bases between them. The CDR3 here is CASSASKIIQKTNTEAFF. DNA for the CDR3: TGTGCCAGCAGCGCGTCCAAGATCATACAGAAAACTAACACTGAAGCTTTCTTT.

The CDR3 region is CASSLTPATNEKLFF. In DNA form, the CDR3 reads TGTGCCAGCAGCTTGACACCTGCAACTAATGAAAAACTGTTTTTT. This sequence joins TRBV5-4 and TRBJ1-4; D gene ambiguous. The germline gives CDR1 SGHNT, CDR2 YYREEE (reference sequence). Trimming pared 1 base from V and 0 bases from J, leaving 7 bases between. The CDR3 loop spans 15 amino acids.

In this sample, this clone turned up once. The chain has TRBV20-1 and TRBJ1-3; TRBD1 aligns across 7 bases. CDR1 and CDR2 (germline): DFQATT, SNEGSKA (reference sequence). This CDR3 spans 17 amino acids. Trimming took 3 bases from V and 1 from J; bases not matched to a gene: 12. The CDR3, as DNA: TGCAGTGCTAGTGGTCAGGGGGGCTCGGTTTCTGGAAACACCATATATTTT. This encodes CSASGQGGSVSGNTIYF.

The V gene is TRBV5-5, the J gene TRBJ2-2; 11 positions match TRBD2. Germline V gene lookup returns CDR1 SGHKS and CDR2 YYEKEE (reference sequence). The J segment lost 6 bases and the V segment lost 4 bases, leaving 8 bases of the junction unmatched. The length of the CDR3 is 16 residues. DNA for the CDR3: TGTGCCAGCAGCCCAAGACTAGCGGGGTCGGCCGGGGAGCTGTTTTTT. Its translation is CASSPRLAGSAGELFF.

The chain employs TRBV3-1 (or the pseudogene TRBV3-2) and TRBJ1-2, with a possible D match to TRBD1 (6 bases). The V gene lost 1 base and the J gene lost 5 bases, with 11 bases spanning the gap. The CDR3 spans 14 residues. Germline values: CDR1 LGHDT, CDR2 YNNKEL (reference sequence). The CDR3 coding sequence is TGTGCCAGCAGCCAAGCCTCGGGACATTATGGCTACACCTTC. It encodes CASSQASGHYGYTF.

The chain links TRBV28 to TRBJ1-5; D is unclear. The length of the CDR3 is 15 residues. The V gene lost 1 base and the J gene lost 6 bases, with 13 bases spanning the gap. The germline V gene has CDR1 MDHEN and CDR2 SYDVKM. CDR3 protein: CASSLSGGVVQPQHF. The DNA of the CDR3 is TGTGCCAGCAGTTTATCTGGCGGGGTTGTTCAGCCCCAGCATTTT.

This clone has more than one count but fewer than ten. This chain connects TRBV11-2 to TRBJ2-2; TRBD1 agrees at 9 bases. The CDR3 spans 18 residues. The trim removed 4 bases at V and 7 bases at J, leaving 16 bases unmatched. Germline-derived CDR1 and CDR2 are SGHAT and FQNNGV. The CDR3 coding sequence is TGTGCCAGCAGCTCGTATACGAACAGGGGGCATAATGGCGGGGAGCTGTTTTTT. This encodes CASSSYTNRGHNGGELFF.

V usage is TRBV11-2 and J usage is TRBJ2-7; TRBD1 matches at 10 bases. Trimming removed 5 bases from V and 4 bases from J; junction bases left unmatched: 5. The germline V gene encodes CDR1 SGHAT and CDR2 FQNNGV. The CDR3 length is 14 residues. CDR3: CASSRDRGGYEQYF. The CDR3 nucleotides are TGTGCCAGCAGCCGGGACAGGGGTGGGTACGAGCAGTACTTC.

CDR3 nucleotides: TGTGCCAGCAGCCCGAGCCAACCGGGACTAGCGGGAGGGAGAGATACGCAGTATTTT. It is translated as CASSPSQPGLAGGRDTQYF. J is TRBJ2-3 and V is TRBV3-1 (or the pseudogene TRBV3-2), with TRBD2 matching 16 bases. The CDR3 has 19 amino acids. Germline lookup yields CDR1 LGHDT and CDR2 YNNKEL (reference sequence). The V segment lost 4 bases and the J segment 5 bases; nucleotides outside the gene matches: 12.

The rearrangement joins TRBV28 to TRBJ2-1; 7 bases match TRBD2. Germline trimming cut 3 bases from V and 1 base from J; bases unmatched to any gene: 9. The CDR3 is 17 amino acids. Germline V gene sequence: CDR1 MDHEN, CDR2 SYDVKM. CDR3 loop: CASSFGGGSGSYNEQFF. CDR3 coding DNA: TGTGCCAGCAGTTTCGGAGGCGGGAGTGGTTCCTACAATGAGCAGTTCTTC.

The chain joins TRBV7-9 to TRBJ2-1; TRBD2 matches at 12 bases. J lost 6 bases, V lost 0 bases, and 9 bases had no gene match. CDR3 length equals 18 residues. From germline, CDR1 is SEHNR and CDR2 FQNEAQ (reference sequence). The CDR3 DNA is TGTGCCAGCAGCTTAGCGCAAATCGGACTAGCGGGGACCAATGAGCAGTTCTTC. The encoded protein is CASSLAQIGLAGTNEQFF.

V usage is TRBV6-2 or TRBV6-3 and J usage is TRBJ2-5; 10 bases map to TRBD1. V was pared by 2 bases and J by 5 bases, with 11 bases of the junction left unmatched. The CDR3 runs 17 residues. Germline V lookup: CDR1 MNHEY, CDR2 SVGEGT. CDR3 in amino acids: CASSYLPGQGSKETQYF. CDR3 bases: TGTGCCAGCAGTTACCTCCCGGGACAGGGGAGTAAGGAGACCCAGTACTTC.

The V gene is TRBV30, the J gene TRBJ1-5, with D unclear. Between the trimmed V and J ends, which lost 0 bases and 10 bases, there was a span of 7 bases. Germline CDR1 GTSNPN, CDR2 SVGIG (reference sequence). This CDR3 comprises 11 residues. The CDR3, as DNA: TGTGCCTGGAGTGTACGGGGACCCCAGCATTTT. This codes for CAWSVRGPQHF. The variable domain in full, completed from reference TRBV30 and TRBJ1-5, reads SQTIHQWPATLVQPVGSPLSLECTVEGTSNPNLYWYRQAAGRGLQLLFYSVGIGQISSEVPQNLSASRPQDRQFILSSKKLLLSDSGFYLCAWSVRGPQHFGDGTRLSIL.

The chain joins TRBV11-3 to TRBJ1-1; tentative D call: TRBD1 (6 bases). Trimming cost V 6 bases and J 2 bases, with 13 bases left between them. Germline V lookup: CDR1 SGHNT, CDR2 YENEEA. There are 14 residues in the CDR3. DNA for the CDR3: TGTGCCAGCAGTCCCTCCAGGGGAAACACTGAAGCTTTCTTT. Protein product: CASSPSRGNTEAFF.

This clone came up once. The rearrangement uses TRBV4-3 and TRBJ2-7; D remains ambiguous. The CDR3 spans 13 residues. Trimming took off 1 base at V and 3 bases at J, with 7 bases between the two ends. The V gene's germline CDR1 is LGHNA and CDR2 YSLEER. The CDR3 here is CASSQVRGYEQYF. The CDR3 region has the DNA TGCGCCAGCAGCCAAGTACGCGGCTACGAGCAGTACTTC.

This chain links TRBV27 with TRBJ1-1; TRBD1 matches at 8 bases. The CDR3 has 13 residues. The trim removed 4 bases at V and 4 bases at J, leaving 2 bases unmatched. The germline V gene has CDR1 MNHEY and CDR2 SMNVEV (reference sequence). This CDR3 is CASSSGQGTEAFF. Here the CDR3 DNA reads TGTGCCAGCAGTTCCGGACAGGGCACTGAAGCTTTCTTT.